Below are 25 T cell receptor beta chains sequenced from a single sample in a study of post-analysis software for immune sequencing data. Antigens for these TCRs are unknown. Findings of the study overall: The study found TRBV5-6, TRBV5-1 and TRBV20-1 among about 5 TRBV segments more frequent in patients than controls.

Each TCR beta cDNA library carried unique molecular identifiers. MiXCR, applied by TCRdb to the PCR reads, yields one record per CDR3 protein. This table has about 430,000 distinct CDR3 sequences, 30% to 40% appearing once. Sequencing input: blood. These receptors were obtained from a girl aged 2 to 10 with multiple sclerosis.

J is TRBJ1-1 and V is TRBV3-1, with 7 bases fitting TRBD1. Germline-derived CDR1 and CDR2 are LGHDT and YNNKEL (reference sequence). The CDR3 totals 16 residues. V shed 4 bases and J 2 bases; nucleotides not matched to a gene: 10. CDR3 protein: CASSPGGLKDNTEAFF. Here the CDR3 DNA reads TGTGCCAGCAGCCCAGGGGGTTTGAAAGACAACACTGAAGCTTTCTTT.

The rearrangement links TRBV29-1 to TRBJ2-1; D is undetermined. This CDR3 has 15 amino acids. Trimming stripped 6 bases from V and 5 bases from J, with 20 bases between. Germline V lookup: CDR1 SQVTM, CDR2 ANQGSEA. CDR3: CSVIQTHRANNEQFF. The CDR3 region has the DNA TGCAGCGTAATTCAGACCCACCGAGCAAACAATGAGCAGTTCTTC.

This chain uses TRBV10-3 with TRBJ2-7; D might be TRBD1 (6 bases). Per germline, CDR1 ENHRY and CDR2 SYGVKD. CDR3 length equals 14 residues. V was trimmed by 6 bases and J by 7 bases, leaving 19 bases between them. CDR3 residues: CAISRETRGNEQYF. In DNA, the CDR3 is TGTGCCATCAGCAGAGAAACCAGGGGAAATGAGCAGTACTTC.

Comment on this clonotype: One end of the junction varies from germline; a read error may be responsible. V gene TRBV5-6 combines with J gene TRBJ2-4; weak D call: TRBD2 (5 bases). Gene TRBJ2-7 matches the end of the DNA better, so the J call may be wrong. The V gene's germline CDR1 is SGHDT and CDR2 YYEEEE. CDR3 size: 14 residues. The CDR3 here is CASTLGRGAYEQYF. Here the CDR3 DNA reads TGTGCCAGCACCTTGGGTCGGGGAGCCTACGAGCAGTACTTC.

This CDR3 is CASRPPGGRAYNEQFF. The CDR3 region has the DNA TGTGCCAGCAGACCCCCCGGCGGGAGGGCCTACAATGAGCAGTTCTTC. The chain links TRBV28 to TRBJ2-1; 9 nucleotides align to TRBD2. Germline V gives CDR1 MDHEN, CDR2 SYDVKM. There are 16 residues in the CDR3. J was trimmed by 2 bases and V by 6 bases; bases with no gene match: 8.

In its sample, this clonotype was seen a few times. Here the CDR3 reads CASSPEGMSTEAFF. CDR3 sequence (DNA): TGTGCCAGCAGTCCAGAGGGGATGAGCACTGAAGCTTTCTTT. This sequence joins TRBV6-4 and TRBJ1-1; maybe TRBD1 (5 bases). The CDR3 runs 14 residues. CDR1 and CDR2 (germline): MRHNA, SNTAGT. With 5 bases removed from V and 4 bases from J, the gap between germline ends came to 14 bases.

This clonotype was detected only a few times. V gene TRBV20-1 combines with J gene TRBJ2-5; a weak D match, TRBD2 (5 bases). Looked up from germline, CDR1 is DFQATT and CDR2 is SNEGSKA (reference sequence). V was cut by 1 base and J by 4 bases, with 22 bases left in between. The CDR3 has 17 amino acids. CDR3 nucleotide sequence: TGCAGTGCTAGAGTGGTGGGCCGGGGTACGAAAAGAGAGACCCAGTACTTC. Amino acids: CSARVVGRGTKRETQYF.

This clonotype was seen more than once but under ten times. V is TRBV12-3 or TRBV12-4 and J is TRBJ2-5; D is possibly TRBD1 or TRBD2 (5 bases each). Matching the DNA end better, TRBJ2-7 makes the J call doubtful. This CDR3 region has 12 residues. The CDR3, as DNA: TGTGCCAGCAGTTTGGGGGTCTCCGAGCAGTACTTC. As protein: CASSLGVSEQYF.

The chain is built from TRBV2 and TRBJ2-2; D is undetermined. This CDR3 comprises 13 residues. Germline V lookup: CDR1 SNHLY, CDR2 FYNNEI. Trimming took 2 bases from V and 8 from J, leaving 9 bases between them. CDR3 amino acids: CASSENPEGELFF. The CDR3 nucleotides are TGTGCCAGCAGTGAAAACCCAGAGGGGGAGCTGTTTTTT.

This clonotype was detected only a few times. This chain uses TRBV7-8 with TRBJ1-2; D not certain. Trimming pared 1 base from V and 7 bases from J, leaving 13 bases between. The CDR3 is made up of 14 amino acids. Germline V gene sequence: CDR1 SGHVS, CDR2 FQNEAQ. The CDR3 loop reads CASSLEGRVRGYTF. The CDR3 DNA reads as TGTGCCAGCAGCTTAGAGGGAAGGGTACGTGGCTACACCTTC.

V and J are TRBV27 and TRBJ1-4; no clear D. Germline V gene lookup returns CDR1 MNHEY and CDR2 SMNVEV (reference sequence). This CDR3 region has 12 residues. Trimming stripped 6 bases from V and 7 bases from J, with 9 bases between. CDR3 region: CASSRRGEKLFF. The CDR3 nucleotides read TGTGCCAGCAGCCGCAGAGGTGAAAAACTGTTTTTT.

In DNA, the CDR3 is TGCAGTGTCTCCAGGAGTAACTATGGCTACACCTTC. This encodes CSVSRSNYGYTF. The genes are TRBV20-1 and TRBJ1-2; D uncertain. Between the trimmed V and J ends, which lost 7 bases and 1 base, there was a span of 10 bases. The CDR3 has 12 residues. CDR1 DFQATT and CDR2 SNEGSKA come from the germline V gene (reference sequence).

In this sample, this clonotype turned up once. The CDR3 sequence is CASSLAGLAIGTEQFF. In nucleotides, the CDR3 is TGTGCCAGCAGTTTAGCGGGACTAGCTATTGGGACTGAGCAGTTCTTC. The rearrangement links TRBV28 to TRBJ2-1; the match to TRBD2 covers 9 bases. The V gene's germline CDR1 is MDHEN and CDR2 SYDVKM. The CDR3 has 16 amino acids. With V trimmed by 2 bases and J by 9 bases, 11 bases remained unmatched.

The chain couples TRBV29-1 to TRBJ1-5; 8 bases line up with TRBD1. The germline CDR1 and CDR2 sequences are SQVTM and ANQGSEA. The CDR3 totals 13 residues. The ends lost 4 bases at V and 5 bases at J; junction bases unmatched: 4. The CDR3 protein is CSVGQGSDQPQHF. Written as DNA, the CDR3 is TGCAGCGTTGGACAGGGGAGTGATCAGCCCCAGCATTTT.

This clonotype was counted at least ten times. A much larger clone lies one base from this, so it may be a read error. The V call is TRBV7-2, the J call TRBJ2-6; D possibly matches TRBD1 or TRBD2 (6 bases each). The CDR3 extends over 15 amino acids. CDR1 and CDR2 from the germline V gene are SGHTA and FQGNSA. In DNA form, the CDR3 reads TGTGCCAGCAGCTTAGGGCTATCGGGGGCCAACGTCCGGACTTTC. Residues: CASSLGLSGANVRTF.

V and J are TRBV11-2 and TRBJ2-3; D is unresolved. Germline-derived CDR1 and CDR2 are SGHAT and FQNNGV. V was shortened by 4 bases and J by 8 bases, with 4 bases between the two germline ends. The CDR3 contains 10 residues. In nucleotides, the CDR3 is TGTGCCAGCAGCTCCCTTACGCAGTATTTT. Translation: CASSSLTQYF.

The chain carries TRBV10-3 and TRBJ2-1; the match to TRBD1 covers 7 bases. Per germline, CDR1 ENHRY and CDR2 SYGVKD. This CDR3 is built from 13 residues. V was pared by 4 bases and J by 5 bases, with 2 bases of the junction left unmatched. This CDR3 reads CAISAQGHNEQFF. In DNA, the CDR3 is TGTGCCATCAGTGCACAGGGGCACAATGAGCAGTTCTTC.

This clonotype was counted only a few times. The chain joins TRBV12-3 or TRBV12-4 to TRBJ2-4; tentatively, D is TRBD2 (5 bases). The V end lost 5 bases, the J end lost 0 bases, and 17 bases lay between the germline ends. CDR3 size: 17 residues. The CDR3 sequence is CASSREPYLLAKNIQYF. The CDR3 DNA follows: TGTGCCAGCAGTCGGGAACCGTACCTTTTAGCCAAAAACATTCAGTACTTC.

The chain recombines TRBV7-2 with TRBJ2-7, with no clear D. Trimming took 8 bases from V and 0 from J, leaving 14 bases between them. The germline V gene encodes CDR1 SGHTA and CDR2 FQGNSA. CDR3 length: 14 residues. The CDR3 reads CASRSQQPSYEQYF. The CDR3, as DNA: TGTGCCAGCCGTTCCCAACAACCCTCCTACGAGCAGTACTTC. The entire variable domain, with the rest obtained from reference TRBV7-2 and TRBJ2-7, is as follows: GAGVSQSPSNKVTEKGKDVELRCDPISGHTALYWYRQSLGQGLEFLIYFQGNSAPDKSGLPSDRFSAERTGGSVSTLTIQRTQQEDSAVYLCASRSQQPSYEQYFGPGTRLTVT.

This clonotype showed up just a few times. The CDR3 DNA is TGTGCCAGCAGTGATACGGCAGGCGGCTCCTACGAGCAGTACTTC. As protein: CASSDTAGGSYEQYF. The chain couples TRBV25-1 to TRBJ2-5; D gene ambiguous. The J call is in doubt because the DNA end fits TRBJ2-7 better. This CDR3 has 15 amino acids. Per the germline V gene, CDR1 is MGHDK and CDR2 is SYGVNS.

This clonotype has only one observation. The chain links TRBV4-1 to TRBJ1-6; 8 bases map to TRBD1. V was pared by 0 bases and J by 9 bases, with 7 bases of the junction left unmatched. This CDR3 contains 16 residues. CDR1 is MGHRA and CDR2 is YSYEKL in the germline V gene. The CDR3 sequence: CASSQDWPGGGSPLHF. CDR3 sequence (DNA): TGCGCCAGCAGCCAAGATTGGCCAGGGGGCGGTTCACCCCTCCACTTT.

J is TRBJ1-2 and V is TRBV6-2 or TRBV6-3; the match to TRBD1 covers 9 bases. This CDR3 is built from 15 residues. Germline V gene sequence: CDR1 MNHEY, CDR2 SVGEGT. The V segment lost 0 bases and the J segment 5 bases; nucleotides outside the gene matches: 4. CDR3 nucleotide sequence: TGTGCCAGCAGTTACTCGGGACAGGGAGGATATGGCTACACCTTC. Protein: CASSYSGQGGYGYTF.

V is TRBV4-1 and J is TRBJ2-7, with 7 bases lining up with TRBD1. The CDR3 is 17 amino acids. V lost 1 base, J lost 4 bases, and 13 bases stayed unmatched. Germline-derived CDR1 and CDR2 are MGHRA and YSYEKL. CDR3 sequence: CASSQARDRASTYEQYF. As DNA, the CDR3 is TGCGCCAGCAGCCAAGCCCGAGACAGGGCTTCAACGTACGAGCAGTACTTC.

Regarding this clonotype: One end of the junction does not line up with germline, which may come from a read error. The gene calls are TRBV7-9 and TRBJ2-3; unclear D gene. Germline V gene data show CDR1 as SEHNR and CDR2 as FQNEAQ (reference sequence). The CDR3 spans 14 residues. CDR3 sequence: CASSLSPHTDTQYF. CDR3 bases: TGTGCCAGCAGCTTATCACCGCACACAGACACGCAGTATTTT.

The chain employs TRBV7-2 and TRBJ2-3; TRBD2 matches 10 bases. This CDR3 contains 20 residues. CDR1 and CDR2 (germline): SGHTA, FQGNSA. The V gene end was trimmed by 3 bases and the J gene end by 4 bases; junction bases not matched to a gene: 19. CDR3: CASSFGVLGILAGVPDTQYF. As DNA, the CDR3 is TGTGCCAGCAGCTTTGGTGTACTGGGTATTCTAGCGGGAGTCCCAGATACGCAGTATTTT.